The subject of this entry is one T cell receptor (beta chain). The antigen is not known. Germline V CDR1 and CDR2: MNHEY, SVGEGT. This CDR3 region has 15 residues. V lost 6 bases and J 5 bases, leaving 17 bases between the germline ends. These data originate in a study of blood T cells in healthy people across ages. For the second PCR, which ran for about 6 to 11 cycles, a sample-barcoded 5' primer and a J-beta primer mix were used. Using its own MiXCR run on the 5' RACE reads, TCRdb lists one record per CDR3 protein. The sample lists 1.5 million to 2 million distinct CDR3 sequences, around 50% occurring once. Regarding the study as a whole: Not knowing donor CMV status may have confounded expanded clonotype changes.

The V and J genes are TRBV6-2 or TRBV6-3 and TRBJ2-1, with D perhaps matching TRBD2 (5 bases). This TCR was sampled from a woman in her forties in good health. Material: blood. The CDR3 bases are TGTGCCAGCAGCATGCCGGGAAAAGCAAACAATGAGCAGTTCTTC. This translates into CASSMPGKANNEQFF.